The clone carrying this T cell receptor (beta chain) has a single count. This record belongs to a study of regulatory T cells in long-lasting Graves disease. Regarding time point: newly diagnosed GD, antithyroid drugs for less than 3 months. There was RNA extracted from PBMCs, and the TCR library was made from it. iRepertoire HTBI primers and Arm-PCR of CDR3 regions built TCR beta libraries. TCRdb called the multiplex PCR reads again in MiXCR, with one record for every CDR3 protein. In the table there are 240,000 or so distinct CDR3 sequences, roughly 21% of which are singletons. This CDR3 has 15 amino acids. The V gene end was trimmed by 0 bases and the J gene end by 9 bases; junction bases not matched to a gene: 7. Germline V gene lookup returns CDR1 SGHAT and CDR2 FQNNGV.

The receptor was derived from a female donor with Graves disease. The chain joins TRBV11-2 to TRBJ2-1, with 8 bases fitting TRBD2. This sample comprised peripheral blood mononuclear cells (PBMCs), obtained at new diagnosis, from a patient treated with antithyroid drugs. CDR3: CASSLDISGIIEQFF. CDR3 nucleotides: TGTGCCAGCAGCTTAGATATTAGCGGGATTATTGAGCAGTTCTTC.